These 16 T cell receptor beta chains came from one sample sequenced in a study of CD8 T cells in ankylosing spondylitis. TCRdb processed the 5' RACE reads anew with MiXCR; each CDR3 protein has one entry. Of hundreds of thousands of distinct CDR3 sequences in the sample, 20% to 30% were seen once. The sequencing input was blood, either unsorted or a sorted T cell fraction (not recorded which). All receptors come from a male donor with ankylosing spondylitis or in good health (not recorded which).

This clonotype has more than one count but fewer than ten. This chain uses TRBV20-1 with TRBJ1-5; TRBD1 aligns across 9 bases. Germline trimming cut 4 bases from V and 4 bases from J; bases unmatched to any gene: 11. Germline V CDR1 and CDR2: DFQATT, SNEGSKA (reference sequence). The CDR3 consists of 16 residues. The CDR3 loop is CSANSGDRGKNQPQHF. The CDR3 DNA is TGCAGTGCTAATTCCGGCGACAGGGGGAAAAATCAGCCCCAGCATTTT.

The chain employs TRBV20-1 and TRBJ2-7, with unresolved D. Trimming pared 3 bases from V and 0 bases from J, leaving 15 bases between. This CDR3 has 15 residues. CDR1 is DFQATT, CDR2 SNEGSKA, per germline (reference sequence). DNA for the CDR3: TGCAGTGCTAGTTCTCTCGGCCGGACCTCCTACGAGCAGTACTTC. Translating gives CSASSLGRTSYEQYF.

This clonotype was seen repeatedly, ten times or more. CDR3 loop: CASSSRDSYNEQFF. The CDR3 bases are TGCGCCAGCAGCTCGCGGGACAGTTACAATGAGCAGTTCTTC. This chain joins TRBV5-1 and TRBJ2-1; possible D gene TRBD1, 7 bases. Germline V gives CDR1 SGHRS, CDR2 YFSETQ. The CDR3 sequence is 14 residues long. V gave up 3 bases and J gave up 4 bases, with 11 bases separating them.

With respect to this clonotype: Possible read error: a much larger clone is one base away. The rearrangement links TRBV29-1 to TRBJ1-1; D is ambiguous. Deletions cut 4 bases from V and 2 bases from J, with 11 bases between. Germline CDR1 is SQVTM and CDR2 is ANQGSEA. The CDR3 is 13 amino acids. The CDR3 spells CSVVGLINTEAFF. DNA for the CDR3: TGCAGCGTTGTTGGGCTTATAAACACTGAAGCTTTCTTT. Full variable domain (outside the CDR3, taken from reference TRBV29-1 and TRBJ1-1): SAVISQKPSRDICQRGTSLTIQCQVDSQVTMMFWYRQQPGQSLTLIATANQGSEATYESGFVIDKFPISRPNLTFSTLTVSNMSPEDSSIYLCSVVGLINTEAFFGQGTRLTVV.

In this sample, this clonotype turned up a few times. J is TRBJ2-7 and V is TRBV20-1; D remains ambiguous. V was pared by 6 bases and J by 7 bases, with 16 bases between. This CDR3 has 12 residues. Germline V gene data show CDR1 as DFQATT and CDR2 as SNEGSKA (reference sequence). CDR3 sequence: CSAQTIGVEQYF. The CDR3 bases are TGCAGTGCCCAAACGATTGGGGTTGAGCAGTACTTC.

The chain carries TRBV20-1 and TRBJ2-7; 10 positions agree with TRBD1. The V gene end was trimmed by 5 bases and the J gene end by 5 bases; junction bases not matched to a gene: 9. Per germline, CDR1 DFQATT and CDR2 SNEGSKA (reference sequence). The CDR3 contains 14 residues. The DNA for the CDR3 is TGCAGTGCTTACCCGGGGACAGGGGCAGACGAGCAGTACTTC. Translating gives CSAYPGTGADEQYF.

This clonotype appeared a few times. The rearrangement uses TRBV19 and TRBJ2-7; D is possibly TRBD2 (5 bases). Germline assignment: CDR1 LNHDA and CDR2 SQIVND (reference sequence). This CDR3 has 15 amino acids. V was cut by 3 bases and J by 2 bases, with 14 bases left in between. CDR3: CASSISWTGTYEQYF. CDR3 in DNA: TGTGCCAGTAGTATTTCCTGGACCGGGACCTACGAGCAGTACTTC.

Ten or more counts support this clonotype. The chain links TRBV20-1 to TRBJ2-5; maybe TRBD2 (6 bases). The CDR3 length is 11 residues. Trimming pared 6 bases from V and 5 bases from J, leaving 10 bases between. CDR1 DFQATT and CDR2 SNEGSKA come from the germline V gene (reference sequence). CDR3 sequence (DNA): TGCAGTGCCCCGGGGAGGGAGACCCAGTACTTC. This sequence encodes CSAPGRETQYF.

This clonotype has only a few counts. J is TRBJ2-5 and V is TRBV18, with 11 nucleotides matching TRBD2. Germline trimming cut 3 bases from V and 2 bases from J; bases unmatched to any gene: 20. The CDR3 is made up of 21 amino acids. CDR1 is KGHSH and CDR2 is LQKENI in the germline V gene. Here the CDR3 reads CASSPSIQGALAGEEQETQYF. CDR3 nucleotides: TGTGCCAGCTCACCGTCAATACAGGGCGCACTAGCGGGAGAAGAACAAGAGACCCAGTACTTC.

This clonotype appeared a single time. CDR3: CSASWKGEDEQYF. The CDR3 region has the DNA TGCAGTGCTAGTTGGAAGGGGGAGGACGAGCAGTACTTC. This chain connects TRBV20-1 to TRBJ2-7, with D tentatively TRBD1 or TRBD2 (6 bases each). The CDR3 covers 13 residues. V was clipped by 3 bases and J by 5 bases, with 14 bases between them. CDR1 and CDR2 (germline): DFQATT, SNEGSKA (reference sequence).

The chain is built from TRBV6-1 and TRBJ2-7; 12 bases align to TRBD2. CDR3 length: 15 residues. The germline CDR1 and CDR2 sequences are MNHNS and SASEGT. J was trimmed by 3 bases and V by 6 bases; bases with no gene match: 6. The CDR3 DNA reads as TGTGCCAGCAGCCGCCGGACTAGCGGGATCTACGAGCAGTACTTC. It is translated as CASSRRTSGIYEQYF.

This clonotype was seen repeatedly, ten times or more. The chain couples TRBV29-1 to TRBJ2-4; D perhaps matches TRBD2 (5 bases). This CDR3 region has 14 residues. Germline V gene sequence: CDR1 SQVTM, CDR2 ANQGSEA. Trimming left V 4 bases short and J 0 bases short, with 10 bases between. The CDR3 region is CSVVSGLAKNIQYF. CDR3 coding DNA: TGCAGCGTTGTAAGCGGTTTAGCCAAAAACATTCAGTACTTC.

This chain links TRBV7-2 with TRBJ2-1; 11 bases agree with TRBD2. Unmatched junction bases numbered 7, after V lost 5 bases and J lost 7 bases. The CDR3 totals 15 residues. Germline CDR1 SGHTA, CDR2 FQGNSA. In nucleotides, the CDR3 is TGTGCCAGCAGCACTCAGACTAGCGGGATAAATGAGCAGTTCTTC. Its protein product is CASSTQTSGINEQFF.

The chain employs TRBV6-1 and TRBJ1-4; 7 nucleotides agree with TRBD1. V was clipped by 4 bases and J by 6 bases; unmatched bases: 5. The germline V gene has CDR1 MNHNS and CDR2 SASEGT. There are 14 residues in the CDR3. For the CDR3, the DNA is TGTGCCAGCAGTGTCCAGGGGGGGGATGAAAAACTGTTTTTT. The encoded protein is CASSVQGGDEKLFF.

The sample holds many counts of this clonotype. This rearrangement joins TRBV11-2 to TRBJ2-7, with 11 bases lining up with TRBD1. The ends lost 5 bases at V and 0 bases at J; junction bases unmatched: 6. Germline CDR1 SGHAT, CDR2 FQNNGV. The CDR3 spans 16 residues. The DNA for the CDR3 is TGTGCCAGCAGCCCGCGGGGGACAGGGGGCTCCTACGAGCAGTACTTC. Translation gives CASSPRGTGGSYEQYF.

This clonotype was counted at least ten times. The chain links TRBV5-4 to TRBJ2-4; the D is unclear. This CDR3 has 14 residues. Germline V gene data show CDR1 as SGHNT and CDR2 as YYREEE (reference sequence). V gave up 2 bases and J gave up 7 bases, with 13 bases separating them. Here the CDR3 reads CASSFGGVSNIQYF. CDR3 sequence (DNA): TGTGCCAGCAGCTTCGGCGGAGTATCGAACATTCAGTACTTC.